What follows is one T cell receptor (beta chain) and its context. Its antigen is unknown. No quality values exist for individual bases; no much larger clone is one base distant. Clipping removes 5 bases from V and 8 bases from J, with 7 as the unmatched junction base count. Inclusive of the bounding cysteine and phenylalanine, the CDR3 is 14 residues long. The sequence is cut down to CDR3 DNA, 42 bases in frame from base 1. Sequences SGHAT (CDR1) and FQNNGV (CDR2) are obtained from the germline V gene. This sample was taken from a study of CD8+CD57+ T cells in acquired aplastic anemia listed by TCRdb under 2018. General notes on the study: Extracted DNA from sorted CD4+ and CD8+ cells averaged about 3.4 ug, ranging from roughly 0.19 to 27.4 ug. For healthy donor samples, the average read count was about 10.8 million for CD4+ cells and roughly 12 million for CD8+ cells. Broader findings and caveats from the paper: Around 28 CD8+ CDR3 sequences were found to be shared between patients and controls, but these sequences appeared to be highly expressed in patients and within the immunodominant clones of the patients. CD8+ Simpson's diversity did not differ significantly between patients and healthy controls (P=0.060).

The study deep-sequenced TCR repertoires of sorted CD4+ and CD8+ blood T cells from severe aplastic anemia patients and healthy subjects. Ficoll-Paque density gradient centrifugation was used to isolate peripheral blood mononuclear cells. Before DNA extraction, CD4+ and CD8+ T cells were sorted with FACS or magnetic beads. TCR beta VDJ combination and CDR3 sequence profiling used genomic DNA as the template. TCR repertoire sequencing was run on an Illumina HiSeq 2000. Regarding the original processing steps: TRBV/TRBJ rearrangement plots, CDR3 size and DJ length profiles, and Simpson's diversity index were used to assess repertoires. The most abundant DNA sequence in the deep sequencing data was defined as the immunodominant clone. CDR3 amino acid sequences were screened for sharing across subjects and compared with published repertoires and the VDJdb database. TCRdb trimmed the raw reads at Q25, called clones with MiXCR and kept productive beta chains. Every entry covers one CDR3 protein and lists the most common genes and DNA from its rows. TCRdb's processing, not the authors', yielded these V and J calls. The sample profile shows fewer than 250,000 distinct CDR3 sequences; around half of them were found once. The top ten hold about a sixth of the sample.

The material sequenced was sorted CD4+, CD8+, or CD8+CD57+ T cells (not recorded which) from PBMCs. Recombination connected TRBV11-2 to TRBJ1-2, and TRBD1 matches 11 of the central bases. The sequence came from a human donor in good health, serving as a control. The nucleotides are TGTGCCAGCAGCCAAGGACAGGGGGCAGAGGGCTACACCTTC. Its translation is CASSQGQGAEGYTF. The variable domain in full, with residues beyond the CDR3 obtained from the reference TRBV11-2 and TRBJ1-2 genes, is EAGVAQSPRYKIIEKRQSVAFWCNPISGHATLYWYQQILGQGPKLLIQFQNNGVVDDSQLPKDRFSAERLKGVDSTLKIQPAKLEDSAVYLCASSQGQGAEGYTFGSGTRLTVV.